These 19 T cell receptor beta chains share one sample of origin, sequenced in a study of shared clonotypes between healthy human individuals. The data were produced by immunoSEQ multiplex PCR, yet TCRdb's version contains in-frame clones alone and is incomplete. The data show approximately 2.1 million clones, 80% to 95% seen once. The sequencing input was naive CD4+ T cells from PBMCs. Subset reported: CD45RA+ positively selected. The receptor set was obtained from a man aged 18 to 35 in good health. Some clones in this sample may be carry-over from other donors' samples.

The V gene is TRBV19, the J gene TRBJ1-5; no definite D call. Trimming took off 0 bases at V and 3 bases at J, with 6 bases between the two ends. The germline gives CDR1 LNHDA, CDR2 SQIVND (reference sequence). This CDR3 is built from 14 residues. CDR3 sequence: CASSIDTFNQPQHF. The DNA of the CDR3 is TGTGCCAGTAGTATAGACACTTTCAATCAGCCCCAGCATTTT.

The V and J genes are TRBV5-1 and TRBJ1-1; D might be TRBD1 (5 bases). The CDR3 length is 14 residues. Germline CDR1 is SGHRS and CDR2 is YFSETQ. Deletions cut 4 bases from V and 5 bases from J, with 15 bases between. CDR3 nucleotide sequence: TGCGCCAGCAGCGACCGGGACCCTGGGACTGAAGCTTTCTTT. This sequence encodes CASSDRDPGTEAFF. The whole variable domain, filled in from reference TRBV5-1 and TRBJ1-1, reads KAGVTQTPRYLIKTRGQQVTLSCSPISGHRSVSWYQQTPGQGLQFLFEYFSETQRNKGNFPGRFSGRQFSNSRSEMNVSTLELGDSALYLCASSDRDPGTEAFFGQGTRLTVV.

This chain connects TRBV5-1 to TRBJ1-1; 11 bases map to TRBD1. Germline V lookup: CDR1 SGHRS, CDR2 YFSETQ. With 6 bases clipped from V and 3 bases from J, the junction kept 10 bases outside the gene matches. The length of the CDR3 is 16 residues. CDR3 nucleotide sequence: TGCGCCAGCAACTATGCCCCGGGACAGGGGGACACTGAAGCTTTCTTT. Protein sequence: CASNYAPGQGDTEAFF. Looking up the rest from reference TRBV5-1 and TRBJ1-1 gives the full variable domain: KAGVTQTPRYLIKTRGQQVTLSCSPISGHRSVSWYQQTPGQGLQFLFEYFSETQRNKGNFPGRFSGRQFSNSRSEMNVSTLELGDSALYLCASNYAPGQGDTEAFFGQGTRLTVV.

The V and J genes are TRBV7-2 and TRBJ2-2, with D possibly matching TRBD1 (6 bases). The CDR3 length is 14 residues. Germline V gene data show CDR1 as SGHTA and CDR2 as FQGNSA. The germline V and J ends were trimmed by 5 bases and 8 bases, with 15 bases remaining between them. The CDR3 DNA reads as TGTGCCAGCAGCCTGAAACAGGGTGCAGGGGAGCTGTTTTTT. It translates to CASSLKQGAGELFF. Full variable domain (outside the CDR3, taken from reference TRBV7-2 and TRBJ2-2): GAGVSQSPSNKVTEKGKDVELRCDPISGHTALYWYRQSLGQGLEFLIYFQGNSAPDKSGLPSDRFSAERTGGSVSTLTIQRTQQEDSAVYLCASSLKQGAGELFFGEGSRLTVL.

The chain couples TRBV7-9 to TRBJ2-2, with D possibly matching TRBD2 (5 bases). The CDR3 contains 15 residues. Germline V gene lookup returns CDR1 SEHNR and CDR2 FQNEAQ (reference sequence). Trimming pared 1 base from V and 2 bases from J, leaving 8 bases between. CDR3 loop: CASSLDAGNTGELFF. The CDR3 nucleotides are TGTGCCAGCAGCTTAGACGCGGGTAACACCGGGGAGCTGTTTTTT. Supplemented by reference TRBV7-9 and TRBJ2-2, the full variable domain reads DTGVSQNPRHKITKRGQNVTFRCDPISEHNRLYWYRQTLGQGPEFLTYFQNEAQLEKSRLLSDRFSAERPKGSFSTLEIQRTEQGDSAMYLCASSLDAGNTGELFFGEGSRLTVL.

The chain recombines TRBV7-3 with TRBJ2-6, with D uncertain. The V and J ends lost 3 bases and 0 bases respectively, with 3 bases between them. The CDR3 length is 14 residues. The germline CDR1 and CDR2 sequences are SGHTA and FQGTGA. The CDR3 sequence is CASSFNSGANVLTF. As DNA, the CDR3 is TGTGCCAGCAGCTTTAACTCTGGGGCCAACGTCCTGACTTTC.

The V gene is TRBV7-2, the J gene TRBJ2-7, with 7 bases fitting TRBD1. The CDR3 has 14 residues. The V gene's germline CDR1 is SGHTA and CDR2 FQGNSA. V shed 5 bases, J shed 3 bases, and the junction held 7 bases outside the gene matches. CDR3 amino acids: CASSRRDRSYEQYF. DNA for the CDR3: TGTGCCAGCAGCCGCCGGGACAGAAGCTACGAGCAGTACTTC.

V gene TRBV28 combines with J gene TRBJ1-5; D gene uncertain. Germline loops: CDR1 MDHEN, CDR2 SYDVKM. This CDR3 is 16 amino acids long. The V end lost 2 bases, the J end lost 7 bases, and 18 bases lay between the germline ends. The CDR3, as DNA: TGTGCCAGCAGTTTACCACGGGCCTCCCTAGGCCAGCCCCAGCATTTT. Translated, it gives CASSLPRASLGQPQHF.

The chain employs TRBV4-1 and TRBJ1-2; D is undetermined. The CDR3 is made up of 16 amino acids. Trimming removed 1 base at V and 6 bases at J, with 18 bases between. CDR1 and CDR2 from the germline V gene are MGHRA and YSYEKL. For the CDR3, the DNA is TGCGCCAGCAGCCAAGTCGCGGGAACCCCCGCGGATGGCTACACCTTC. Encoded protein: CASSQVAGTPADGYTF.

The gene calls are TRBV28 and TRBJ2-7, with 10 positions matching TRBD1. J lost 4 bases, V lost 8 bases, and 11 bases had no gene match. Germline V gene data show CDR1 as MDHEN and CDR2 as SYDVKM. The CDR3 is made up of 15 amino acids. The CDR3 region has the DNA TGTGCCAGCCGCCCCGACAGGGGGCGCGTTTACGAGCAGTACTTC. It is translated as CASRPDRGRVYEQYF.

This CDR3 is CSVEEGLPDTQYF. The CDR3 region has the DNA TGCAGCGTTGAAGAGGGGTTGCCAGATACGCAGTATTTT. The gene calls are TRBV29-1 and TRBJ2-3; no clear D. The CDR3 totals 13 residues. From germline, CDR1 is SQVTM and CDR2 ANQGSEA. The V end was cut by 0 bases, the J end by 4 bases, with 8 bases between.

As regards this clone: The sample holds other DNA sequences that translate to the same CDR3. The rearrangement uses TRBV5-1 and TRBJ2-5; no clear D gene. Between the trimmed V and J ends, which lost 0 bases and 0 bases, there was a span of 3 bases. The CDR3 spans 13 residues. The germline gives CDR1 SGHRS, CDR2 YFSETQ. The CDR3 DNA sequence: TGCGCCAGCAGCTTGGGAGACCAAGAGACCCAGTACTTC. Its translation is CASSLGDQETQYF.

The CDR3 coding sequence is TGTGCCAGCTCAGGGGGGGCGCTGCGCGTCTACGAGCAGTACTTC. It is translated as CASSGGALRVYEQYF. The chain is built from TRBV28 and TRBJ2-7; either TRBD1 or TRBD2 may supply D (7 bases each). CDR1 and CDR2 (germline): MDHEN, SYDVKM. V lost 8 bases, J lost 3 bases, and 20 bases lay in between. This CDR3 contains 15 residues.

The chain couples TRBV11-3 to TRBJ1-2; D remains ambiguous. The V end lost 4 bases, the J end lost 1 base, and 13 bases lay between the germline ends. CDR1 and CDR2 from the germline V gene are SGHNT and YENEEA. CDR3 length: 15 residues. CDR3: CASSSCLWVNYGYTF. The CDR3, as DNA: TGTGCCAGCAGCTCATGCCTGTGGGTTAACTATGGCTACACCTTC.

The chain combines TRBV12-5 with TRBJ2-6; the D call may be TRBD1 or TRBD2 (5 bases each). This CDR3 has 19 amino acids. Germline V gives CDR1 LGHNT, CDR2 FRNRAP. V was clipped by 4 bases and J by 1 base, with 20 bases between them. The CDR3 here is CASGSSGPLGLSGANVLTF. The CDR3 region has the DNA TGTGCTAGTGGTTCCTCGGGGCCACTGGGATTGTCTGGGGCCAACGTCCTGACTTTC. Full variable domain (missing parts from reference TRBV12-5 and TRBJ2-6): DARVTQTPRHKVTEMGQEVTMRCQPILGHNTVFWYRQTMMQGLELLAYFRNRAPLDDSGMPKDRFSAEMPDATLATLKIQPSEPRDSAVYFCASGSSGPLGLSGANVLTFGAGSRLTVL.

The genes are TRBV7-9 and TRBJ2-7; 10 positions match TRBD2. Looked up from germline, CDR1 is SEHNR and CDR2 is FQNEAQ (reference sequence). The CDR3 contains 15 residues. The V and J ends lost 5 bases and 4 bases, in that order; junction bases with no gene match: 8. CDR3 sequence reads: CASSLLAGEEYEQYF. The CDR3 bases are TGTGCCAGCAGCCTCCTAGCGGGAGAGGAATACGAGCAGTACTTC.

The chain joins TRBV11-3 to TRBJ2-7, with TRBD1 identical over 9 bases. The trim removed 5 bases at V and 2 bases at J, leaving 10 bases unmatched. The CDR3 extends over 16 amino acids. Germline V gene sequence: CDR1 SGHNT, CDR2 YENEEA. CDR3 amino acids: CASSANPGTGTYEQYF. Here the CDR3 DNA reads TGTGCCAGCAGCGCAAATCCCGGGACAGGGACCTACGAGCAGTACTTC.

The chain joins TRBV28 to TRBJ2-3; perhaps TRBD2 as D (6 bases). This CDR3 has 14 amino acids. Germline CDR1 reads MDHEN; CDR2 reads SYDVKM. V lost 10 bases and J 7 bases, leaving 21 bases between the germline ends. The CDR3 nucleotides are TGTGCCACCCAACCGGCTAGCGTCTTGCATACGCAGTATTTT. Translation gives CATQPASVLHTQYF.

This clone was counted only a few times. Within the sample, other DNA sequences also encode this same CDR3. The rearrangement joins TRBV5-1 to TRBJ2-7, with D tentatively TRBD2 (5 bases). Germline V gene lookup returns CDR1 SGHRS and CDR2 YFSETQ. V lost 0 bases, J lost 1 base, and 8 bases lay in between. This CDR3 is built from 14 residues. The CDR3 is CASSLVAGSYEQYF. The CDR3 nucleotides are TGCGCCAGCAGCTTGGTGGCGGGTTCCTACGAGCAGTACTTC.